Listed here are 24 T cell receptor beta chains from one sample, sequenced in a study of Ad26.COV2.S vaccination and SARS-CoV-2 variants. The table came from immunoSEQ multiplex PCR; TCRdb's copy has only in-frame clones and leaves some out. The profile covers about 350,000 clones, with about 91% appearing a single time and around 4% taken by the ten largest. This material consisted of peripheral blood, taken after recovery from COVID-19. The source is a human donor who had recovered from COVID-19.

The CDR3 coding sequence is TGCGCCAGCAGCCAAGATCTGGGGACAGGGGGCTCCCTCTCCTACAATGAGCAGTTCTTC. This translates into CASSQDLGTGGSLSYNEQFF. The genes are TRBV4-3 and TRBJ2-1; 12 nucleotides align to TRBD1. V shed 0 bases, J shed 0 bases, and the junction held 9 bases outside the gene matches. CDR3 length equals 20 residues. Germline loops: CDR1 LGHNA, CDR2 YSLEER.

This chain joins TRBV18 and TRBJ1-6; the D gene is possibly TRBD1 (6 bases). Deletions cut 4 bases from V and 5 bases from J, with 9 bases between. Germline CDR1 is KGHSH and CDR2 is LQKENI. The length of the CDR3 is 14 residues. CDR3 loop: CASSRGADNSPLHF. CDR3 sequence (DNA): TGTGCCAGCTCACGGGGGGCAGATAATTCACCCCTCCACTTT.

The V and J genes are TRBV5-6 and TRBJ1-5; D call uncertain. This CDR3 is built from 15 residues. V was shortened by 4 bases and J by 3 bases, with 14 bases between the two germline ends. Germline assignment: CDR1 SGHDT and CDR2 YYEEEE. Written as DNA, the CDR3 is TGTGCCAGCAGCCCGGGAGGGAGTTCCAATCAGCCCCAGCATTTT. This translates into CASSPGGSSNQPQHF.

The chain is built from TRBV6-5 and TRBJ1-1; no clear D gene. V dropped 6 bases and J dropped 5 bases, with 7 bases sitting between them. This CDR3 region has 11 residues. Germline V gives CDR1 MNHEY, CDR2 SVGAGI. The CDR3 DNA reads as TGTGCCAGCAGAAGGAGAACTGAAGCTTTCTTT. This sequence encodes CASRRRTEAFF.

The rearrangement links TRBV6-5 to TRBJ2-4, with D perhaps given as TRBD1 or TRBD2 (5 bases each). CDR1 and CDR2 from the germline V gene are MNHEY and SVGAGI. Trimming removed 8 bases from V and 9 bases from J, with 11 bases in between. There are 11 residues in the CDR3. This CDR3 reads CASEGRAIQYF. Here the CDR3 DNA reads TGTGCCAGCGAGGGCAGGGCCATTCAGTACTTC.

This chain uses TRBV19 with TRBJ1-5, with D possibly matching TRBD1 (5 bases). The V end lost 9 bases, the J end lost 3 bases, and 18 bases lay between the germline ends. The CDR3 has 15 residues. Per the germline V gene, CDR1 is LNHDA and CDR2 is SQIVND (reference sequence). CDR3 in amino acids: CASIPGDSNNQPQHF. DNA for the CDR3: TGTGCCAGCATTCCCGGAGACAGCAACAATCAGCCCCAGCATTTT.

CDR3 loop: CASNLGQGGNTGELFF. In nucleotides, the CDR3 is TGTGCCAGCAACCTAGGACAGGGGGGCAACACCGGGGAGCTGTTTTTT. The gene calls are TRBV3-1 (or the pseudogene TRBV3-2) and TRBJ2-2; 10 positions agree with TRBD1. The CDR3 loop spans 16 amino acids. Germline V gene lookup returns CDR1 LGHDT and CDR2 YNNKEL (reference sequence). With V trimmed by 7 bases and J by 2 bases, 7 bases remained unmatched.

In this sample, this clone turned up once. The chain couples TRBV14 to TRBJ1-1, with no clear D. Trimming stripped 1 base from V and 10 bases from J, with 13 bases between. CDR1 SGHDN and CDR2 FVKESK come from the germline V gene. This CDR3 is built from 13 residues. In DNA, the CDR3 is TGTGCCAGCAGCCAAGCAGGAGTTTCTGCAGCTTTCTTT. Its translation: CASSQAGVSAAFF.

The chain employs TRBV2 and TRBJ1-2, with TRBD1 matching over 7 bases. V shed 5 bases and J 8 bases; nucleotides not matched to a gene: 2. CDR3 length equals 11 residues. Looked up from germline, CDR1 is SNHLY and CDR2 is FYNNEI. The CDR3 nucleotides read TGTGCCAGCAGTCGGACAGGAGGCTACACCTTC. It encodes CASSRTGGYTF.

In its sample, this clone was seen once. This chain connects TRBV11-3 to TRBJ1-1, with D unresolved. Deletions cut 1 base from V and 8 bases from J, with 14 bases between. The CDR3 has 14 amino acids. Germline CDR1 SGHNT, CDR2 YENEEA. The CDR3, as DNA: TGTGCCAGCAGCTTAGCCCCATCCTCCGGGGAAGCTTTCTTT. It translates to CASSLAPSSGEAFF.

This sequence joins TRBV5-6 and TRBJ1-4, with unresolved D. The length of the CDR3 is 13 residues. The germline CDR1 and CDR2 sequences are SGHDT and YYEEEE. Trimming removed 1 base at V and 9 bases at J, with 10 bases between. As DNA, the CDR3 is TGTGCCAGCAGCTTGAGGCAGCCCCAAAAACTGTTTTTT. Translated: CASSLRQPQKLFF.

The J gene is TRBJ2-5, the V gene TRBV10-3, with a tentative D call TRBD2 (6 bases). The CDR3 length is 14 residues. The ends were cut back, 0 bases at V and 2 bases at J, with 7 bases in the middle. Germline V CDR1 and CDR2: ENHRY, SYGVKD. CDR3 nucleotide sequence: TGTGCCATCAGTGAGTCTAGCGGTCAAGAGACCCAGTACTTC. Amino acids: CAISESSGQETQYF.

This clone was observed a handful of times. The chain combines TRBV5-6 with TRBJ2-7; no clear D gene. The ends were cut back, 2 bases at V and 4 bases at J, with 13 bases in the middle. Germline V gene sequence: CDR1 SGHDT, CDR2 YYEEEE. This CDR3 region has 14 residues. CDR3 residues: CASSFGTDVYEQYF. CDR3 coding DNA: TGTGCCAGCAGCTTCGGAACGGACGTTTACGAGCAGTACTTC.

This clone was detected once. V and J are TRBV2 and TRBJ1-5; the D gene is possibly TRBD1 (5 bases). This CDR3 has 17 amino acids. V was pared by 6 bases and J by 6 bases, with 24 bases between. Per the germline V gene, CDR1 is SNHLY and CDR2 is FYNNEI. The CDR3 nucleotides are TGTGCCAGCAGCTCTGAAGGCAGCGGGACTCCTGGTCAGCCCCAGCATTTT. This codes for CASSSEGSGTPGQPQHF. Full variable domain (remainder filled in from reference TRBV2 and TRBJ1-5): EPEVTQTPSHQVTQMGQEVILRCVPISNHLYFYWYRQILGQKVEFLVSFYNNEISEKSEIFDDQFSVERPDGSNFTLKIRSTKLEDSAMYFCASSSEGSGTPGQPQHFGDGTRLSIL.

This clone has just one count. The chain links TRBV9 to TRBJ1-2; D ambiguous. Trimming left V 3 bases short and J 8 bases short, with 11 bases between. This CDR3 region has 12 residues. Germline CDR1 and CDR2: SGDLS and YYNGEE. CDR3 DNA: TGTGCCAGCAGCGCCGGACGCCCCGGCTACACCTTC. The encoded protein is CASSAGRPGYTF. The complete variable domain, with remaining parts taken from reference TRBV9 and TRBJ1-2, reads DSGVTQTPKHLITATGQRVTLRCSPRSGDLSVYWYQQSLDQGLQFLIQYYNGEERAKGNILERFSAQQFPDLHSELNLSSLELGDSALYFCASSAGRPGYTFGSGTRLTVV.

V and J are TRBV7-9 and TRBJ1-5; 11 bases are a match to TRBD1. The CDR3 extends over 19 amino acids. Trimming took 6 bases from V and 1 from J; bases not matched to a gene: 14. Per germline, CDR1 SEHNR and CDR2 FQNEAQ (reference sequence). The CDR3 nucleotides read TGTGCCAGCAGTCACAATAATTATGGGACAGGGGGAAGCAATCAGCCCCAGCATTTT. It codes for CASSHNNYGTGGSNQPQHF.

The chain uses TRBV6-2 or TRBV6-3 and TRBJ2-2; the D call may be TRBD1 or TRBD2 (6 bases each). V was clipped by 4 bases and J by 1 base, with 13 bases between them. CDR3 length: 16 residues. Germline assignment: CDR1 MNHEY and CDR2 SVGEGT. In DNA form, the CDR3 reads TGTGCCAGCAGTTGGGCCCGGGGGCTGAACACCGGGGAGCTGTTTTTT. It translates to CASSWARGLNTGELFF.

The rearrangement links TRBV19 to TRBJ1-4; D call uncertain. From germline, CDR1 is LNHDA and CDR2 SQIVND (reference sequence). The germline V and J ends were trimmed by 6 bases and 7 bases, with 15 bases remaining between them. The CDR3 is 14 residues long. CDR3 in DNA: TGTGCCAGTAGCAAACAAGTTCGAAGTGAAAAACTGTTTTTT. Translated: CASSKQVRSEKLFF. Full variable domain (remainder filled in from reference TRBV19 and TRBJ1-4): DGGITQSPKYLFRKEGQNVTLSCEQNLNHDAMYWYRQDPGQGLRLIYYSQIVNDFQKGDIAEGYSVSREKKESFPLTVTSAQKNPTAFYLCASSKQVRSEKLFFGSGTQLSVL.

This rearrangement joins TRBV10-1 to TRBJ2-7; D is unresolved. CDR3 length equals 15 residues. V was pared by 0 bases and J by 6 bases, with 15 bases between. Germline CDR1 reads WNHNN; CDR2 reads SYGVQD (reference sequence). The CDR3, as DNA: TGCGCCAGCAGTGAGTCGAAGGGTCTCCGGGCCGAGCAGTACTTC. Translating it yields CASSESKGLRAEQYF.

This clone was counted only a few times. Other DNA sequences within the sample encode an identical CDR3. J is TRBJ1-6 and V is TRBV15; D is unresolved. This CDR3 spans 14 amino acids. Per germline, CDR1 LNHNV and CDR2 YYDKDF (reference sequence). Trimming cost V 0 bases and J 7 bases, with 7 bases left between them. The CDR3 coding sequence is TGTGCCACCAGCAGAGATTTGGGGAATTCACCCCTCCACTTT. This codes for CATSRDLGNSPLHF.

The chain joins TRBV18 to TRBJ2-7; D is perhaps TRBD2 (6 bases). CDR1 KGHSH and CDR2 LQKENI come from the germline V gene. CDR3 length: 13 amino acids. The germline V and J ends were trimmed by 3 bases and 1 base, with 7 bases remaining between them. Here the CDR3 DNA reads TGTGCCAGCTCACCCGGGACTTCCTACGAGCAGTACTTC. This translates into CASSPGTSYEQYF.

The J gene is TRBJ2-3, the V gene TRBV5-4; TRBD1 aligns across 9 bases. Losses at the gene ends were 4 bases for V and 3 bases for J; bases not matched to a gene: 6. Germline V gene sequence: CDR1 SGHNT, CDR2 YYREEE (reference sequence). The CDR3 totals 15 residues. This CDR3 reads CASSHRGLLTDTQYF. As DNA, the CDR3 is TGTGCCAGCAGCCACAGGGGGCTTTTGACAGATACGCAGTATTTT.

V gene TRBV19 combines with J gene TRBJ2-2; TRBD2 matches 12 bases. This CDR3 contains 16 residues. Germline loops: CDR1 LNHDA, CDR2 SQIVND (reference sequence). V was clipped by 5 bases and J by 6 bases; unmatched bases: 7. The CDR3 protein is CASSWPSGGEAGELFF. The CDR3 bases are TGTGCCAGTAGTTGGCCTAGCGGGGGGGAAGCCGGGGAGCTGTTTTTT.

The chain employs TRBV7-2 and TRBJ1-1; D remains unclear. The germline V gene encodes CDR1 SGHTA and CDR2 FQGNSA. The CDR3 contains 14 residues. Trimming took off 1 base at V and 1 base at J, with 7 bases between the two ends. CDR3 region: CASSLGEKNTEAFF. The CDR3 nucleotides are TGTGCCAGCAGCTTAGGCGAAAAGAACACTGAAGCTTTCTTT.